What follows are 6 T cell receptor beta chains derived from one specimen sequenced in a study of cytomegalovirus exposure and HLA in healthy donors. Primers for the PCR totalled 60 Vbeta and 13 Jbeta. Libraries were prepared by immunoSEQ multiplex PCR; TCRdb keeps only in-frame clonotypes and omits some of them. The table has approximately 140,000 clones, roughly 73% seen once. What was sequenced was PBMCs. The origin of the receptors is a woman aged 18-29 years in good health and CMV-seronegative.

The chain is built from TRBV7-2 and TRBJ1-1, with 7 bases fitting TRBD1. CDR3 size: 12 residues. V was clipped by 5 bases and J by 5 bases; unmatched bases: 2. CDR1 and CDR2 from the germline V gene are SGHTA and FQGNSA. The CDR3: CASSQQGTEAFF. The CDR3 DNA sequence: TGTGCCAGCAGCCAACAGGGGACTGAAGCTTTCTTT.

The CDR3 DNA sequence: TGTGCCAGCAGCCTCGGAGGCGGGCCTACAGATACGCAGTATTTT. Protein sequence: CASSLGGGPTDTQYF. The rearrangement joins TRBV7-9 to TRBJ2-3; D is possibly TRBD2 (5 bases). The CDR3 consists of 15 residues. In germline, CDR1 is SEHNR, CDR2 FQNEAQ (reference sequence). V was clipped by 5 bases and J by 3 bases, with 15 bases between them.

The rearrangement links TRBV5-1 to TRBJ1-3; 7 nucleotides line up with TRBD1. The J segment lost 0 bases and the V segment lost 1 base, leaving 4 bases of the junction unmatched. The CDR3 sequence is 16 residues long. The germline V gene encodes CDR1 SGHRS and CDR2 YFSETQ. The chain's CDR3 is CASSLRGTVSGNTIYF. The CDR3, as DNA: TGCGCCAGCAGCTTGCGAGGGACAGTCTCTGGAAACACCATATATTTT. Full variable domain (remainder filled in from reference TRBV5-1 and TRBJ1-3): KAGVTQTPRYLIKTRGQQVTLSCSPISGHRSVSWYQQTPGQGLQFLFEYFSETQRNKGNFPGRFSGRQFSNSRSEMNVSTLELGDSALYLCASSLRGTVSGNTIYFGEGSWLTVV.

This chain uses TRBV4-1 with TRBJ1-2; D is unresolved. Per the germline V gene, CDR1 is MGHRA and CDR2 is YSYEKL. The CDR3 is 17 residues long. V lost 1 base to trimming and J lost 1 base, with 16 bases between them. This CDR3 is CASSQGTDLPYNYGYTF. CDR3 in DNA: TGCGCCAGCAGCCAAGGAACAGACCTACCTTATAACTATGGCTACACCTTC.

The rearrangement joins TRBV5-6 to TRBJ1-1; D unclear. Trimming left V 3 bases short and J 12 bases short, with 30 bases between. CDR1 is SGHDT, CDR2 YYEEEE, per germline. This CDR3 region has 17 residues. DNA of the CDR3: TGTGCCAGCAGCTCGGACTCAAGGCCGGGCTCCGATAAAAATCCTTTCTTT. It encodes CASSSDSRPGSDKNPFF.

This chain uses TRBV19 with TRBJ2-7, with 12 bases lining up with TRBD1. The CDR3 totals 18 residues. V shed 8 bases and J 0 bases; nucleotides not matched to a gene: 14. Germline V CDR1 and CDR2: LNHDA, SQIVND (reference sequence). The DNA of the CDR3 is TGTGCCAGTCGCCCCTCCGGGACAGGGGGCCTACGCTCCTACGAGCAGTACTTC. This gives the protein CASRPSGTGGLRSYEQYF.